Below, 30 T cell receptor beta chains from the same sample are listed, as sequenced in a study of blood T cell repertoires in COVID-19. The repertoire was sequenced with immunoSEQ multiplex PCR; TCRdb's copy has only in-frame clones and lacks some. Among over 400,000 clones listed, 80% to 90% were seen once. Input material: peripheral blood. The receptors stem from a human donor in a cohort sampled during active COVID-19.

This clone turned up a few times. In DNA form, the CDR3 reads TGTGCCAGCAGGCTAGCGGGACGCACAGATACGCAGTATTTT. Amino acids: CASRLAGRTDTQYF. J is TRBJ2-3 and V is TRBV6-5, with TRBD2 matching over 9 bases. Per the germline V gene, CDR1 is MNHEY and CDR2 is SVGAGI. The CDR3 is 14 residues long. Trimming at V came to 6 bases and at J to 1 base, leaving 2 bases not matched to a gene.

This clone was seen more than once but under ten times. The CDR3 region is CASSERLAGGPGSSYNEQFF. The CDR3 DNA follows: TGTGCCAGCAGCGAGCGACTAGCGGGAGGGCCCGGGAGCTCCTACAATGAGCAGTTCTTC. This chain links TRBV9 with TRBJ2-1; 14 bases are shared with TRBD2. V trimming: 3 bases; J trimming: 0 bases; junction bases outside the gene matches: 11. The CDR3 length is 20 residues. CDR1 and CDR2 from the germline V gene are SGDLS and YYNGEE.

The chain uses TRBV6-5 and TRBJ2-7; 7 nucleotides align to TRBD2. This CDR3 has 15 amino acids. CDR1 is MNHEY and CDR2 is SVGAGI in the germline V gene. V shed 0 bases and J 0 bases; nucleotides not matched to a gene: 2. This CDR3 reads CASSYSIAGSYEQYF. Written as DNA, the CDR3 is TGTGCCAGCAGTTACTCGATAGCGGGCTCCTACGAGCAGTACTTC.

The V and J genes are TRBV6-6 and TRBJ2-7; D gene uncertain. The germline gives CDR1 MNHNY, CDR2 SVGAGI (reference sequence). CDR3 length equals 11 residues. V dropped 5 bases and J dropped 4 bases, with 6 bases sitting between them. This CDR3 reads CASSTEYEQYF. CDR3 sequence (DNA): TGTGCCAGCAGTACTGAGTACGAGCAGTACTTC.

The genes are TRBV25-1 and TRBJ2-7; no clear D. The germline CDR1 and CDR2 sequences are MGHDK and SYGVNS. The CDR3 length is 13 residues. V gave up 3 bases and J gave up 5 bases, with 11 bases separating them. The CDR3 reads CASSDQVRNEQYF. The CDR3 DNA reads as TGTGCCAGCAGTGACCAAGTGCGAAACGAGCAGTACTTC.

This chain joins TRBV3-1 (or the pseudogene TRBV3-2) and TRBJ1-3, with 8 nucleotides matching TRBD1. The CDR3 is 13 residues long. V lost 5 bases, J lost 7 bases, and 4 bases stayed unmatched. Germline assignment: CDR1 LGHDT and CDR2 YNNKEL (reference sequence). The CDR3 DNA follows: TGTGCCAGCAGCTACACAGGGGGTAACACCATATATTTT. It is translated as CASSYTGGNTIYF.

V and J are TRBV29-1 and TRBJ2-7; 7 bases are shared with TRBD2. The CDR3 spans 14 residues. V gave up 2 bases and J gave up 5 bases; unmatched junction bases: 9. Looked up from germline, CDR1 is SQVTM and CDR2 is ANQGSEA. CDR3 nucleotides: TGCAGCGTTGAACAGGGAGGGACCCCCCACGAGCAGTACTTC. Its protein product is CSVEQGGTPHEQYF.

The rearrangement uses TRBV7-2 and TRBJ1-2, with 7 bases that match TRBD1. The CDR3 totals 13 residues. The V segment lost 5 bases and the J segment 4 bases; nucleotides outside the gene matches: 4. Per the germline V gene, CDR1 is SGHTA and CDR2 is FQGNSA. The CDR3 reads CASSVDRAYGYTF. The CDR3 nucleotides are TGTGCCAGCAGCGTAGACAGGGCCTATGGCTACACCTTC.

The chain combines TRBV28 with TRBJ2-7; D perhaps matches TRBD2 (5 bases). The V gene lost 2 bases and the J gene lost 3 bases, with 11 bases spanning the gap. CDR3 size: 14 residues. Germline CDR1 MDHEN, CDR2 SYDVKM. The CDR3 spells CASSLEGINYEQYF. CDR3 coding DNA: TGTGCCAGCAGTTTAGAGGGCATTAACTACGAGCAGTACTTC.

The chain recombines TRBV15 with TRBJ1-1; unclear D gene. The V end was cut by 1 base, the J end by 0 bases, with 15 bases between. The CDR3 totals 17 residues. From germline, CDR1 is LNHNV and CDR2 YYDKDF (reference sequence). The CDR3, as DNA: TGTGCCACCAGCAGAGGGCGGGGAAAAGGTTTGAACACTGAAGCTTTCTTT. Its protein product is CATSRGRGKGLNTEAFF.

The CDR3 DNA sequence: TGTGCCAGCAGCTCCGACTTTAACACCGGGGAGCTGTTTTTT. It encodes CASSSDFNTGELFF. This chain joins TRBV7-2 and TRBJ2-2; no firm D call. The V gene lost 4 bases and the J gene lost 2 bases, with 8 bases spanning the gap. The CDR3 totals 14 residues. Germline V gene data show CDR1 as SGHTA and CDR2 as FQGNSA.

The V gene is TRBV28, the J gene TRBJ2-7; D is ambiguous. This CDR3 comprises 11 residues. Germline V gene sequence: CDR1 MDHEN, CDR2 SYDVKM. V lost 3 bases to trimming and J lost 6 bases, with 6 bases between them. CDR3 nucleotide sequence: TGTGCCAGCAGTTTGCTGCGCGAGCAGTACTTC. This gives the protein CASSLLREQYF. The entire variable domain, with the rest obtained from reference TRBV28 and TRBJ2-7, is as follows: DVKVTQSSRYLVKRTGEKVFLECVQDMDHENMFWYRQDPGLGLRLIYFSYDVKMKEKGDIPEGYSVSREKKERFSLILESASTNQTSMYLCASSLLREQYFGPGTRLTVT.

J is TRBJ2-7 and V is TRBV9; 7 bases are a match to TRBD2. The CDR3 has 16 residues. The germline CDR1 and CDR2 sequences are SGDLS and YYNGEE. With 2 bases clipped from V and 4 bases from J, the junction kept 12 bases outside the gene matches. The CDR3 reads CASSVSRGEPPYEQYF. In nucleotides, the CDR3 is TGTGCCAGCAGCGTTAGTCGGGGGGAACCCCCGTACGAGCAGTACTTC.

CDR3 sequence: CASSLSGQYNEQFF. The CDR3 DNA sequence: TGTGCCAGCAGCTTGTCGGGACAGTACAATGAGCAGTTCTTC. The rearrangement links TRBV7-9 to TRBJ2-1, with 7 nucleotides matching TRBD1. There are 14 residues in the CDR3. The V segment lost 3 bases and the J segment 4 bases; nucleotides outside the gene matches: 3. Per germline, CDR1 SEHNR and CDR2 FQNEAQ (reference sequence).

With regard to this clone: Additional DNA sequences in this sample encode the identical CDR3. The chain uses TRBV24-1 and TRBJ2-3; 8 bases align to TRBD1. The CDR3 has 16 amino acids. The V and J ends lost 3 bases and 3 bases, in that order; junction bases with no gene match: 7. CDR1 is KGHDR and CDR2 is SFDVKD in the germline V gene. The CDR3 loop is CATSDPGQGGTDTQYF. CDR3 DNA sequence: TGTGCCACCAGTGATCCTGGACAGGGTGGGACAGATACGCAGTATTTT.

This clone was detected only once. The CDR3 coding sequence is TGTGCCAGCAGCGCCCACTCTGAGGAGAACACTGAAGCTTTCTTT. Its protein is CASSAHSEENTEAFF. This chain connects TRBV9 to TRBJ1-1; D not resolved. Germline CDR1 is SGDLS and CDR2 is YYNGEE. The CDR3 extends over 15 amino acids. Trimming shortened V by 3 bases and J by 1 base, and 13 bases separated the two germline ends.

The CDR3 DNA reads TGTGCCAGCACCCCCCAGACAGGGGGCGGGAGGGAGCTGTTTTTT. It is translated as CASTPQTGGGRELFF. The chain links TRBV2 to TRBJ2-2, with 10 nucleotides matching TRBD1. V lost 7 bases, J lost 9 bases, and 11 bases stayed unmatched. CDR3 size: 15 residues. Germline V lookup: CDR1 SNHLY, CDR2 FYNNEI.

The chain is built from TRBV28 and TRBJ2-1; maybe TRBD1 (6 bases). CDR1 is MDHEN and CDR2 is SYDVKM in the germline V gene. Trimming shortened V by 10 bases and J by 4 bases, and 17 bases separated the two germline ends. This CDR3 has 14 amino acids. This CDR3 is CATLPGALYNEQFF. For the CDR3, the DNA is TGTGCCACCCTTCCAGGGGCCTTATACAATGAGCAGTTCTTC.

The V gene is TRBV27, the J gene TRBJ2-7, with TRBD2 identical over 13 bases. Germline V lookup: CDR1 MNHEY, CDR2 SMNVEV (reference sequence). V was pared by 2 bases and J by 6 bases, with 7 bases of the junction left unmatched. The CDR3 length is 16 residues. CDR3 amino acids: CASSLAGTSGIGEQYF. CDR3 nucleotide sequence: TGTGCCAGCAGTTTAGCCGGGACTAGCGGGATCGGCGAGCAGTACTTC.

This sequence joins TRBV12-3 or TRBV12-4 and TRBJ2-7, with a weak D call TRBD1 (5 bases). The CDR3 spans 11 residues. Trimming shortened V by 7 bases and J by 9 bases, and 13 bases separated the two germline ends. The chain's CDR3 is CASTLSGWQYF. The CDR3 DNA reads TGTGCCAGCACCCTTTCAGGGTGGCAGTACTTC.

The chain uses TRBV10-3 and TRBJ2-1; TRBD2 agrees at 7 bases. V lost 8 bases to trimming and J lost 7 bases; unmatched junction nucleotides: 14. The CDR3 runs 15 residues. Germline V CDR1 and CDR2: ENHRY, SYGVKD. The CDR3 here is CAIGKGGSENNEQFF. The CDR3 DNA sequence: TGTGCCATCGGTAAAGGCGGGAGCGAAAATAATGAGCAGTTCTTC.

The chain links TRBV5-1 to TRBJ2-3, with D perhaps matching TRBD1 (5 bases). There are 13 residues in the CDR3. The V gene's germline CDR1 is SGHRS and CDR2 YFSETQ. V lost 0 bases and J 6 bases, leaving 8 bases between the germline ends. In nucleotides, the CDR3 is TGCGCCAGCAGCTTGGACTCAGGGGATACGCAGTATTTT. Amino acids: CASSLDSGDTQYF.

This clone was observed a handful of times. The chain recombines TRBV5-7 with TRBJ2-5; unclear D gene. TRBV5-7 is known as an ORF, though its function is uncertain. The CDR3 has 14 amino acids. V was clipped by 1 base and J by 8 bases, with 15 bases between them. This chain's CDR3 is CASSLRRSSETQYF. The CDR3 coding sequence is TGTGCCAGCAGCTTGAGGCGGTCGTCGGAAACCCAGTACTTC.

On this clone itself: Sequence at one end of the junction differs from germline and may be a read error. The chain carries TRBV9 and TRBJ2-4; perhaps TRBD1 as D (5 bases). The CDR3 is 13 amino acids. Germline lookup yields CDR1 SGDLS and CDR2 YYNGEE. CDR3 sequence reads: CASSVEGKSIQYF. CDR3 DNA: TGTGCCAGCAGCGTAGAGGGGAAAAGCATTCAGTACTTC.

The gene calls are TRBV5-8 and TRBJ2-2; weak D call: TRBD1 (6 bases). CDR3 length: 16 amino acids. From germline, CDR1 is SGHTS and CDR2 YDEGEE. The V end was cut by 4 bases, the J end by 4 bases, with 17 bases between. The CDR3 sequence is CASSPGRGRGTGELFF. The CDR3 nucleotides read TGTGCCAGCAGCCCCGGCAGGGGCCGCGGCACCGGGGAGCTGTTTTTT.

The V gene is TRBV6-6, the J gene TRBJ1-1, with D possibly matching TRBD1 (5 bases). With 0 bases removed from V and 5 bases from J, the gap between germline ends came to 13 bases. CDR1 and CDR2 (germline): MNHNY, SVGAGI (reference sequence). CDR3 length: 15 residues. The CDR3 protein is CASSYSGGGWTEAFF. CDR3 sequence (DNA): TGTGCCAGCAGTTACTCAGGTGGGGGGTGGACTGAAGCTTTCTTT.

The sample holds a few counts of this clone. The V call is TRBV19, the J call TRBJ2-1; TRBD2 matches at 9 bases. The CDR3 spans 15 residues. Losses at the gene ends were 3 bases for V and 7 bases for J; bases not matched to a gene: 7. Germline assignment: CDR1 LNHDA and CDR2 SQIVND (reference sequence). The CDR3 loop reads CASSILGAGGNEQFF. CDR3 bases: TGTGCCAGTAGTATTCTAGGAGCGGGAGGAAATGAGCAGTTCTTC. Complete variable domain (other parts from reference TRBV19 and TRBJ2-1): DGGITQSPKYLFRKEGQNVTLSCEQNLNHDAMYWYRQDPGQGLRLIYYSQIVNDFQKGDIAEGYSVSREKKESFPLTVTSAQKNPTAFYLCASSILGAGGNEQFFGPGTRLTVL.

This clone was counted once. The DNA of the CDR3 is TGTGCCAGCAGTTCTACAGGGGCAGCCTCCTACAATGAGCAGTTCTTC. Amino acid sequence: CASSSTGAASYNEQFF. This sequence joins TRBV6-6 and TRBJ2-1, with 7 bases aligning to TRBD1. V gave up 4 bases and J gave up 0 bases; unmatched junction bases: 6. From germline, CDR1 is MNHNY and CDR2 SVGAGI (reference sequence). The CDR3 loop spans 16 amino acids.

This clone was found once. This sequence joins TRBV7-2 and TRBJ2-1, with a possible D match to TRBD2 (6 bases). The V end was cut by 5 bases, the J end by 4 bases, with 15 bases between. From germline, CDR1 is SGHTA and CDR2 FQGNSA. This CDR3 is 15 amino acids long. The CDR3 loop reads CASSVGGRSYNEQFF. CDR3 nucleotide sequence: TGTGCCAGCAGCGTAGGAGGGCGGAGTTACAATGAGCAGTTCTTC.

This rearrangement joins TRBV5-1 to TRBJ2-7; the match to TRBD1 covers 7 bases. Per germline, CDR1 SGHRS and CDR2 YFSETQ. This CDR3 contains 14 residues. With 0 bases clipped from V and 6 bases from J, the junction kept 6 bases outside the gene matches. The CDR3, as DNA: TGCGCCAGCAGCTTGGCACAGGGGCAAGGCGAGCAGTACTTC. Translating it yields CASSLAQGQGEQYF.